The 26 T cell receptor beta chains below all came from one sample that was sequenced in a study of T cell responses to AZD1222 COVID-19 vaccine. Profiling relied on immunoSEQ multiplex PCR, and the TCRdb table lists in-frame clones only, not all of them. Among about 120,000 clones listed, roughly 80% were seen once. The sequenced sample was peripheral blood, obtained on day 0 of AZD1222 vaccination. Receptor source: an adult in good health.

The chain recombines TRBV7-3 with TRBJ2-5, with a possible D match to TRBD2 (5 bases). V gave up 5 bases and J gave up 5 bases, with 12 bases separating them. This CDR3 has 13 residues. Germline-derived CDR1 and CDR2 are SGHTA and FQGTGA. CDR3 loop: CASSPGVVETQYF. Written as DNA, the CDR3 is TGTGCCAGCAGCCCCGGGGTGGTGGAGACCCAGTACTTC. Full variable domain (remainder filled in from reference TRBV7-3 and TRBJ2-5): GAGVSQTPSNKVTEKGKYVELRCDPISGHTALYWYRQSLGQGPEFLIYFQGTGAADDSGLPNDRFFAVRPEGSVSTLKIQRTERGDSAVYLCASSPGVVETQYFGPGTRLLVL.

V and J are TRBV4-3 and TRBJ2-2, with a possible D match to TRBD1 (5 bases). Germline CDR1 and CDR2: LGHNA and YSLEER. The CDR3 contains 14 residues. Trimming shortened V by 0 bases and J by 10 bases, and 12 bases separated the two germline ends. Here the CDR3 reads CASSQDEGALELFF. As DNA, the CDR3 is TGCGCCAGCAGCCAAGATGAAGGGGCGCTGGAGCTGTTTTTT.

The chain uses TRBV5-1 and TRBJ2-1; D is unclear. Germline loops: CDR1 SGHRS, CDR2 YFSETQ. Trimming pared 7 bases from V and 10 bases from J, leaving 12 bases between. The CDR3 runs 11 residues. As DNA, the CDR3 is TGCGCCAGCGCCGGGTTTTTAGAGCAGTTCTTC. Translated: CASAGFLEQFF.

The J gene is TRBJ2-7, the V gene TRBV27; D gene ambiguous. V lost 8 bases, J lost 5 bases, and 16 bases lay in between. Germline V gene sequence: CDR1 MNHEY, CDR2 SMNVEV (reference sequence). CDR3 length: 13 residues. CDR3 nucleotides: TGTGCCAGCTCCTCCTTGGACCGCAACGAGCAGTACTTC. As protein: CASSSLDRNEQYF.

In its sample, this clone was seen a few times. The gene calls are TRBV5-1 and TRBJ1-3, with D perhaps TRBD1 (6 bases). V was shortened by 0 bases and J by 15 bases, with 16 bases between the two germline ends. The CDR3 is 13 residues long. Germline CDR1 and CDR2: SGHRS and YFSETQ. The CDR3 is CASSLEIRGPEYF. Written as DNA, the CDR3 is TGCGCCAGCAGCTTGGAGATCCGGGGGCCGGAATATTTT.

V is TRBV5-1 and J is TRBJ1-3, with D perhaps TRBD1 (6 bases). Germline CDR1 is SGHRS and CDR2 is YFSETQ. The CDR3 is 16 amino acids. Trimming cost V 4 bases and J 0 bases, with 14 bases left between them. CDR3 bases: TGCGCCAGCAGCCCGGCCGGACAGCACTCTGGAAACACCATATATTTT. Translated: CASSPAGQHSGNTIYF.

The chain uses TRBV19 and TRBJ2-7; 10 nucleotides match TRBD1. J was trimmed by 9 bases and V by 1 base; bases with no gene match: 6. Per the germline V gene, CDR1 is LNHDA and CDR2 is SQIVND (reference sequence). The CDR3 length is 14 residues. CDR3 nucleotide sequence: TGTGCCAGTAGTATAGGACAGGGGGCAACGGTGCAGTACTTC. Encoded protein: CASSIGQGATVQYF.

The chain links TRBV16 to TRBJ2-3; D gene unclear. The CDR3 has 16 residues. The V end was cut by 2 bases, the J end by 0 bases, with 12 bases between. CDR1 and CDR2 from the germline V gene are KGHSY and FQNENV. CDR3 bases: TGTGCCAGCAGCCAACCGGATTATACTAGCACAGATACGCAGTATTTT. Protein product: CASSQPDYTSTDTQYF. Filled out from reference TRBV16 and TRBJ2-3, the complete variable domain reads GEEVAQTPKHLVRGEGQKAKLYCAPIKGHSYVFWYQQVLKNEFKFLISFQNENVFDETGMPKERFSAKCLPNSPCSLEIQATKLEDSAVYFCASSQPDYTSTDTQYFGPGTRLTVL.

The chain recombines TRBV18 with TRBJ1-1; TRBD1 aligns across 7 bases. The CDR3 spans 15 residues. After removal of 4 bases from V and 1 base from J, the junction contained 6 bases not matched to a gene. Germline CDR1 reads KGHSH; CDR2 reads LQKENI. The CDR3: CASSQATGSNTEAFF. CDR3 in DNA: TGTGCCAGCTCACAGGCGACAGGGTCGAACACTGAAGCTTTCTTT.

Notes on this clone: The junction shows a germline mismatch at one end, possibly a read error. The rearrangement links TRBV7-7 to TRBJ2-1; tentatively, D is TRBD2 (5 bases). The CDR3 is made up of 14 amino acids. The germline CDR1 and CDR2 sequences are SSHAT and FNYEAQ (reference sequence). The CDR3 loop reads CASSLDRGYNEQFF. The CDR3 coding sequence is TGTGCTAGCAGCTTAGACCGGGGATACAATGAGCAGTTCTTC.

This chain joins TRBV7-2 and TRBJ1-1, with D possibly TRBD1 on 5 matching bases. The CDR3 spans 18 residues. Germline V gives CDR1 SGHTA, CDR2 FQGNSA. V dropped 5 bases and J dropped 1 base, with 23 bases sitting between them. The DNA for the CDR3 is TGTGCCAGCAGCCCGAGGACGCCCAGATCGGGACCGAACACTGAAGCTTTCTTT. Amino acid sequence: CASSPRTPRSGPNTEAFF.

The rearrangement uses TRBV7-2 and TRBJ1-6; 8 positions match TRBD1. The CDR3 runs 16 residues. The ends lost 5 bases at V and 0 bases at J; junction bases unmatched: 3. CDR1 is SGHTA and CDR2 is FQGNSA in the germline V gene. DNA for the CDR3: TGTGCCAGCAGCCCGGACAGGGCCTCCTATAATTCACCCCTCCACTTT. This sequence encodes CASSPDRASYNSPLHF.

V gene TRBV2 combines with J gene TRBJ1-1, with TRBD1 matching over 8 bases. This CDR3 spans 18 amino acids. The V gene end was trimmed by 7 bases and the J gene end by 5 bases; junction bases not matched to a gene: 21. Germline V gives CDR1 SNHLY, CDR2 FYNNEI. In DNA, the CDR3 is TGTGCCAGCACCATGTTGGGGTGGACAGGGTCAAGGGGGACTGAAGCTTTCTTT. Translating gives CASTMLGWTGSRGTEAFF.

The chain uses TRBV5-5 and TRBJ2-7; TRBD1 matches at 8 bases. This CDR3 contains 12 residues. Germline CDR1 reads SGHKS; CDR2 reads YYEKEE (reference sequence). V lost 4 bases to trimming and J lost 8 bases; unmatched junction nucleotides: 5. CDR3 residues: CASSPDRAKQYF. CDR3 nucleotide sequence: TGTGCCAGCAGCCCGGACAGGGCGAAGCAGTACTTC.

V gene TRBV12-3 or TRBV12-4 combines with J gene TRBJ1-2; tentatively, D is TRBD1 (5 bases). This CDR3 region has 13 residues. Trimming took off 6 bases at V and 7 bases at J, with 15 bases between the two ends. The CDR3 loop reads CASSPRGQGGYTF. The CDR3 coding sequence is TGTGCCAGCAGCCCCCGGGGCCAGGGTGGCTACACCTTC.

This clone was counted a single time. The V gene is TRBV28, the J gene TRBJ2-7; 9 nucleotides match TRBD2. Germline V gives CDR1 MDHEN, CDR2 SYDVKM. Trimming took 4 bases from V and 6 from J; bases not matched to a gene: 7. This CDR3 has 14 residues. The chain's CDR3 is CASSSRGGAGEQYF. The CDR3 bases are TGTGCCAGCAGTTCCCGCGGGGGGGCGGGCGAGCAGTACTTC.

This clone was seen once. The rearrangement joins TRBV4-3 to TRBJ2-3, with D perhaps assigned TRBD1 or TRBD2 (5 bases each). The germline CDR1 and CDR2 sequences are LGHNA and YSLEER. The CDR3 loop spans 13 amino acids. V lost 4 bases and J lost 6, with 11 bases in between. CDR3 bases: TGCGCCAGCAGCCCGGGACCGAGGGATACGCAGTATTTT. As protein: CASSPGPRDTQYF.

The genes are TRBV7-2 and TRBJ1-4; a weak D match, TRBD1 (6 bases). Germline V gives CDR1 SGHTA, CDR2 FQGNSA. The CDR3 totals 14 residues. The V and J ends lost 1 base and 7 bases respectively, with 10 bases between them. The CDR3 loop reads CASSLGRGGEKLFF. CDR3 DNA sequence: TGTGCCAGCAGCTTAGGCAGGGGAGGTGAAAAACTGTTTTTT.

The V gene is TRBV3-1 (or the pseudogene TRBV3-2), the J gene TRBJ1-2; D call uncertain. The germline gives CDR1 LGHDT, CDR2 YNNKEL (reference sequence). The V end lost 0 bases, the J end lost 5 bases, and 13 bases lay between the germline ends. CDR3 length equals 15 residues. For the CDR3, the DNA is TGTGCCAGCAGCCAAGAGACGAGAAGTATGTATGGCTACACCTTC. Translated, it gives CASSQETRSMYGYTF.

The J gene is TRBJ1-1, the V gene TRBV2; D ambiguous. Trimming took 7 bases from V and 1 from J, leaving 13 bases between them. The CDR3 totals 14 residues. CDR1 SNHLY and CDR2 FYNNEI come from the germline V gene. The CDR3 is CASTLEVGNTEAFF. CDR3 sequence (DNA): TGTGCCAGCACTCTCGAGGTGGGGAACACTGAAGCTTTCTTT.

The chain employs TRBV5-1 and TRBJ2-7; 12 bases line up with TRBD2. Germline V gives CDR1 SGHRS, CDR2 YFSETQ. The ends lost 3 bases at V and 4 bases at J; junction bases unmatched: 2. CDR3 length equals 14 residues. The CDR3 DNA sequence: TGCGCCAGCAGCTCGGGACTAGCGGGTTACGAGCAGTACTTC. Translation: CASSSGLAGYEQYF.

The V gene is TRBV7-2, the J gene TRBJ2-7; possibly TRBD1 or TRBD2 for D (5 bases each). Germline CDR1 is SGHTA and CDR2 is FQGNSA. The CDR3 runs 14 residues. V lost 1 base and J lost 1, with 8 bases in between. The CDR3 DNA is TGTGCCAGCAGCTTAGGGGGACCGTCCTACGAGCAGTACTTC. This translates into CASSLGGPSYEQYF.

The chain recombines TRBV12-3 or TRBV12-4 with TRBJ1-5, with D hard to call. There are 13 residues in the CDR3. The germline V and J ends were trimmed by 2 bases and 4 bases, with 6 bases remaining between them. This CDR3 is CASSLNGNQPQHF. The CDR3 coding sequence is TGTGCCAGCAGTTTAAACGGGAATCAGCCCCAGCATTTT.

This clone occurred a few times. V is TRBV2 and J is TRBJ1-2; no definite D call. Per the germline V gene, CDR1 is SNHLY and CDR2 is FYNNEI. Trimming took 7 bases from V and 8 from J, leaving 11 bases between them. The CDR3 is made up of 11 amino acids. The CDR3 DNA reads as TGTGCCAGCAATGTCTATGGAGGCTACACCTTC. Protein sequence: CASNVYGGYTF.

The J gene is TRBJ1-2, the V gene TRBV7-2; 9 positions agree with TRBD1. The V and J ends lost 1 base and 0 bases, in that order; junction bases with no gene match: 3. The CDR3 has 16 amino acids. Germline V lookup: CDR1 SGHTA, CDR2 FQGNSA. CDR3: CASSLVGQGANYGYTF. The DNA for the CDR3 is TGTGCCAGCAGCTTAGTGGGACAGGGAGCTAACTATGGCTACACCTTC. Together with reference TRBV7-2 and TRBJ1-2, the CDR3 gives the full variable domain: GAGVSQSPSNKVTEKGKDVELRCDPISGHTALYWYRQSLGQGLEFLIYFQGNSAPDKSGLPSDRFSAERTGGSVSTLTIQRTQQEDSAVYLCASSLVGQGANYGYTFGSGTRLTVV.

This clone showed up just once. This chain uses TRBV15 with TRBJ2-1; D is ambiguous. V lost 0 bases and J 9 bases, leaving 9 bases between the germline ends. This CDR3 comprises 13 residues. CDR1 and CDR2 (germline): LNHNV, YYDKDF (reference sequence). The CDR3 nucleotides read TGTGCCACCAGCAGAGATGGTGCATTTGAGCAGTTCTTC. Its translation is CATSRDGAFEQFF.